The 22 T cell receptor beta chains presented below share a single source sample, sequenced in a study of T-cell memory formation after mild COVID-19. TCRdb reprocessed the 5' RACE reads with MiXCR, giving one entry per CDR3 protein. The sample carries 250,000 to 300,000 distinct CDR3 sequences, 15% to 20% recorded once. The sample comprised PBMCs or a T cell subset sorted from them (not recorded which). The receptors originated from a man younger than 35 who had mild COVID-19 (a few samples of this study predate the infection). Cell type and time point are not known.

This chain connects TRBV12-3 or TRBV12-4 to TRBJ2-7; 13 nucleotides agree with TRBD2. Trimming at V came to 3 bases and at J to 5 bases, leaving 4 bases not matched to a gene. The CDR3 has 15 residues. CDR3 DNA sequence: TGTGCCAGCAGTTTGAGACTAGCGGGGGGAGACGAGCAGTACTTC. Translating it yields CASSLRLAGGDEQYF.

This clonotype was found a few times. V is TRBV12-3 or TRBV12-4 and J is TRBJ1-3; D call uncertain. This CDR3 has 16 amino acids. The V end lost 4 bases, the J end lost 0 bases, and 13 bases lay between the germline ends. The CDR3 DNA follows: TGTGCCAGCAGTTCCAACGCGGTGAGCTCTGGAAACACCATATATTTT. Its translation is CASSSNAVSSGNTIYF.

This clonotype was detected only a few times. V is TRBV5-5 and J is TRBJ1-2, with 7 bases identical to TRBD1. V was pared by 4 bases and J by 6 bases, with 6 bases of the junction left unmatched. Germline V gene sequence: CDR1 SGHKS, CDR2 YYEKEE (reference sequence). The length of the CDR3 is 13 residues. The CDR3 sequence: CASSPTGLNGYTF. The CDR3 DNA follows: TGTGCCAGCAGCCCGACAGGGCTAAATGGCTACACCTTC.

The chain carries TRBV7-2 and TRBJ1-1; D is unresolved. With 5 bases removed from V and 5 bases from J, the gap between germline ends came to 15 bases. Germline lookup yields CDR1 SGHTA and CDR2 FQGNSA. This CDR3 comprises 14 residues. For the CDR3, the DNA is TGTGCCAGCAGCCTCGAACGGGTTGGGACTGAAGCTTTCTTT. Protein product: CASSLERVGTEAFF.

The rearrangement joins TRBV6-2 or TRBV6-3 to TRBJ2-7; 7 nucleotides align to TRBD2. The CDR3 covers 15 residues. Germline values: CDR1 MNHEY, CDR2 SVGEGT. The V and J ends lost 5 bases and 0 bases, in that order; junction bases with no gene match: 7. The CDR3 protein is CASSEAGFGSYEQYV. Here the CDR3 DNA reads TGTGCCAGCAGTGAAGCGGGGTTCGGCTCCTACGAGCAGTACGTC.

This clonotype was seen a handful of times. The V and J genes are TRBV15 and TRBJ2-1, with 8 positions matching TRBD1. With 0 bases clipped from V and 8 bases from J, the junction kept 9 bases outside the gene matches. The V gene's germline CDR1 is LNHNV and CDR2 YYDKDF (reference sequence). The CDR3 runs to 16 residues. The CDR3 sequence is CATSRDPGQGSYEQFF. Written as DNA, the CDR3 is TGTGCCACCAGCAGAGATCCCGGACAGGGAAGCTATGAGCAGTTCTTC.

The rearrangement joins TRBV7-9 to TRBJ1-2, with D unclear. V was pared by 0 bases and J by 4 bases, with 6 bases between. The CDR3 length is 13 residues. CDR1 SEHNR and CDR2 FQNEAQ come from the germline V gene (reference sequence). Here the CDR3 DNA reads TGTGCCAGCAGCTTAGCGGACGTCTATGGCTACACCTTC. Translating gives CASSLADVYGYTF.

The chain is built from TRBV5-1 and TRBJ1-5, with D possibly TRBD1 on 5 matching bases. This CDR3 spans 17 amino acids. Trimming took off 0 bases at V and 7 bases at J, with 20 bases between the two ends. The V gene's germline CDR1 is SGHRS and CDR2 YFSETQ. This chain's CDR3 is CASSLDPVGGSKQPQHF. CDR3 nucleotide sequence: TGCGCCAGCAGCTTGGACCCTGTCGGGGGAAGTAAGCAGCCCCAGCATTTT.

This chain joins TRBV4-1 and TRBJ2-5; possibly TRBD2 for D (5 bases). CDR1 is MGHRA and CDR2 is YSYEKL in the germline V gene. The CDR3 runs 14 residues. V was pared by 1 base and J by 3 bases, with 9 bases between. The CDR3 DNA reads as TGCGCCAGCAGCCAAGTGTACGGGAAAGAGACCCAGTACTTC. Translated: CASSQVYGKETQYF.

The chain recombines TRBV9 with TRBJ2-7; 8 nucleotides agree with TRBD1. This CDR3 contains 13 residues. The J segment lost 5 bases and the V segment lost 6 bases, leaving 7 bases of the junction unmatched. From germline, CDR1 is SGDLS and CDR2 YYNGEE. The CDR3 DNA reads as TGTGCCAGCAACGTCGGACAGGGCGACGAGCAGTACTTC. Protein product: CASNVGQGDEQYF.

This clonotype turned up a few times. V usage is TRBV7-2 and J usage is TRBJ1-6, with a tentative D call TRBD1 (5 bases). Trimming removed 3 bases at V and 10 bases at J, with 13 bases between. Germline CDR1 is SGHTA and CDR2 is FQGNSA. This CDR3 contains 14 residues. The CDR3 nucleotides read TGTGCCAGCAGCTTCCGGGACGGGGCCTCACCCCTCCACTTT. This encodes CASSFRDGASPLHF.

This clonotype was observed a handful of times. This chain links TRBV10-3 with TRBJ2-5, with a possible D match to TRBD2 (6 bases). The CDR3 is made up of 16 amino acids. Trimming cost V 0 bases and J 1 base, with 12 bases left between them. Germline loops: CDR1 ENHRY, CDR2 SYGVKD. CDR3 nucleotides: TGTGCCATCAGTGAGTCGAAACCGGGACTCCAAGAGACCCAGTACTTC. This gives the protein CAISESKPGLQETQYF.

The V call is TRBV20-1, the J call TRBJ1-4; 7 nucleotides line up with TRBD1. CDR3 size: 13 residues. Germline trimming cut 5 bases from V and 9 bases from J; bases unmatched to any gene: 9. Germline loops: CDR1 DFQATT, CDR2 SNEGSKA (reference sequence). In DNA form, the CDR3 reads TGCAGTGCTCCCGAGGGGGACAGAAAAAAACTGTTTTTT. Translation: CSAPEGDRKKLFF.

V and J are TRBV12-3 or TRBV12-4 and TRBJ2-5, with TRBD1 identical over 7 bases. J was trimmed by 7 bases and V by 5 bases; bases with no gene match: 7. The CDR3 extends over 13 amino acids. The CDR3 here is CASSTGQTPTQYF. The CDR3 DNA is TGTGCCAGCAGTACGGGACAGACTCCGACCCAGTACTTC.

This clonotype was recorded many times. The rearrangement joins TRBV7-6 to TRBJ2-1; TRBD2 might be the D (5 bases). The V end was cut by 5 bases, the J end by 11 bases, with 13 bases between. Germline values: CDR1 SGHVS, CDR2 FNYEAQ. The CDR3 has 12 residues. CDR3 bases: TGTGCCAGCAGCCGAGGGCAATCGAAGCAGTTCTTC. Its translation is CASSRGQSKQFF.

The chain uses TRBV18 and TRBJ1-1, with 7 bases matching TRBD1. This CDR3 has 13 residues. V was pared by 4 bases and J by 7 bases, with 6 bases of the junction left unmatched. The germline V gene has CDR1 KGHSH and CDR2 LQKENI. Here the CDR3 DNA reads TGTGCCAGCTCACAGGACAGGCAAGGTGAAGCTTTCTTT. Translating gives CASSQDRQGEAFF.

The V and J genes are TRBV20-1 and TRBJ1-2, with D unresolved. Germline CDR1 and CDR2: DFQATT and SNEGSKA (reference sequence). Trimming pared 0 bases from V and 7 bases from J, leaving 18 bases between. This CDR3 comprises 15 residues. The chain's CDR3 is CSARDTVDTAVGYTF. DNA of the CDR3: TGCAGTGCTAGAGATACAGTAGACACGGCTGTTGGCTACACCTTC.

This clonotype has more than one count but fewer than ten. This sequence joins TRBV12-3 or TRBV12-4 and TRBJ1-3; 7 bases are a match to TRBD1. The CDR3 length is 14 residues. Losses at the gene ends were 4 bases for V and 10 bases for J; bases not matched to a gene: 10. CDR3 amino acids: CASSSTGLGGTIYF. CDR3 nucleotide sequence: TGTGCCAGCAGTTCGACAGGGTTGGGTGGAACCATATATTTT.

This clonotype was counted between two and nine times. The rearrangement links TRBV11-2 to TRBJ1-2; D unclear. Germline V gives CDR1 SGHAT, CDR2 FQNNGV. CDR3 length equals 16 residues. Between the trimmed V and J ends, which lost 2 bases and 1 base, there was a span of 14 bases. The CDR3 DNA follows: TGTGCCAGCAGCTTAAACTCCCGGCTAATTAACTATGGCTACACCTTC. It specifies CASSLNSRLINYGYTF.

The CDR3 nucleotides read TGTGCCAGCAGGTACAGTAGGTTCACTGAAGCTTTCTTT. Amino acid sequence: CASRYSRFTEAFF. The chain couples TRBV13 to TRBJ1-1; no clear D. CDR3 length equals 13 residues. CDR1 and CDR2 from the germline V gene are PRHDT and FYEKMQ (reference sequence). V lost 6 bases and J lost 4, with 12 bases in between.

In its sample, this clonotype was seen a few times. The chain combines TRBV5-4 with TRBJ2-5; 13 nucleotides align to TRBD2. With V trimmed by 4 bases and J by 6 bases, 9 bases remained unmatched. The CDR3 length is 16 residues. CDR1 SGHNT and CDR2 YYREEE come from the germline V gene (reference sequence). CDR3 sequence (DNA): TGTGCCAGCAGCATGGGACTAGCGGGGCCTCCAAAGACCCAGTACTTC. Its protein product is CASSMGLAGPPKTQYF.

In its sample, this clonotype was seen many times. The chain recombines TRBV7-2 with TRBJ2-5, with D tentatively TRBD1 (6 bases). The V gene's germline CDR1 is SGHTA and CDR2 FQGNSA. Trimming stripped 1 base from V and 5 bases from J, with 11 bases between. This CDR3 is built from 14 residues. CDR3 sequence reads: CASSLDRVAETQYF. The DNA of the CDR3 is TGTGCCAGCAGCTTAGACAGGGTAGCGGAGACCCAGTACTTC.